The T cell receptor (beta chain) described here comes from a study of T-cell reconstitution after alpha-beta-depleted transplantation in children. The TCRbeta library was prepared with unique molecular identifiers. TCRdb re-called the PCR reads through MiXCR, storing one row per CDR3 protein. The sample lists under 350,000 distinct CDR3 sequences, 9.5% to 10% occurring once. Trimming took off 8 bases at V and 4 bases at J, with 14 bases between the two ends. This CDR3 contains 13 residues. CDR1 and CDR2 (germline): SEHNR, FQNEAQ (reference sequence). The chain recombines TRBV7-9 with TRBJ1-2; unclear D gene. The sample here was PBMCs from the stem cell graft donor, taken from the stem cell graft. This sequence originates from a human donor who donated a stem cell graft to a child with SCID. The DNA for the CDR3 is TGTGCCAGCGGGAACCCGGTTCTCTATGGCTACACCTTC. It is translated as CASGNPVLYGYTF.